This T cell receptor (beta chain) was sequenced in a study of blood T cell repertoires in COVID-19 (dated by TCRdb to 2019 to 2021). Background on the whole study: Samples covering the acute and convalescent phases of COVID-19 were provided by collaborators in the United States, Italy and Spain. Samples came from the ongoing ImmuneRACE study (first 160 participants) plus 1,254 subjects from 6 global collaborators. The prospective study material was composed of cDNA or gDNA derived from T cells, B-cell-depleted T cells, or PBMCs. The repertoires were released in a freely available public database intended as a resource for research on the immune response to SARS-CoV-2. Subjects who had been exposed to COVID-19, were actively infected with it, or had recovered from it provided the deeply sampled blood TCRbeta repertoires that made up the dataset. Where available, HLA class I and class II types were obtained from metadata supplied by the sample provider rather than from assay-based typing. Nearly every sample came with metadata listing a de-identified subject ID, COVID-19 status, age in years and sex.

Whole blood was collected in K2EDTA tubes by collaborating institutions according to the institutions' own protocols. For TCRbeta analysis, collaborators shipped samples as frozen whole blood, isolated PBMCs, or DNA extracted from either of those sample types. Measured from the cysteine to the phenylalanine, the CDR3 is 15 residues long. Here the CDR3 DNA is all that survives: 45 bases in frame from base 1. CDR1 and CDR2 are drawn from the germline V gene (reference sequence): LNHDA, SQIVND. V trim: 3 bases; J trim: 3 bases; unmatched bases: 3. On the study overall, not on this receptor specifically: The amount of clinical and demographic metadata varied by source and participant and was provided uncurated.

As for this clone: Its antigen remains unidentified. No base quality values were provided; no much bigger clone lies one nucleotide off.

TCRbeta CDR3 regions were amplified from genomic DNA by means of the immunoSEQ Assay, a bias-controlled multiplex PCR. Processing in the source paper ran as follows. Nucleated cell counts per sample were estimated from amplification of reference gene primers within the assay. Sequence reads were collapsed and filtered to measure the absolute abundance of every unique TCRbeta CDR3 rearrangement. For each sample, productive Simpson clonality was calculated as the square root of Simpson's diversity index over productive rearrangements. Held by TCRdb, this immuneACCESS table contains in-frame sequences only and omits some clones. Under half of the omission traces to an unresolved V gene where checked; the cause of the rest is unknown. V and J calls and clone size come straight from that table; D and trimming were deduced from the DNA. The sample records about 130,000 clones, over 80% of which are singletons. Of the sample, 9.7% falls within the top ten clones.

This receptor was identified in a man aged 40-55 years with active or convalescent COVID-19. This receptor chain uses TRBV19 and TRBJ2-2; 8 bases in the junction line up with TRBD1. The sequencing sample was made of peripheral blood. The nucleotide sequence reads TGTGCCAGTAGTATCCAGGACAGGGACACCGGGGAGCTGTTTTTT. Translated, it gives CASSIQDRDTGELFF.